The next 10 T cell receptor beta chains were all read from a single sample in a study of T cells in Graves' hyperthyroidism and ophthalmopathy. The CDR3 regions of TCR beta were amplified from RNA transcripts. An initial round of RT-PCR targeting the TCR CDR3 relied on the HTBI primer set. TCRdb reprocessed the multiplex PCR reads with MiXCR, giving one entry per CDR3 protein. The sample holds nearly 600,000 distinct CDR3 sequences, 13% to 15% seen once. Sequenced material: blood. The receptor set was obtained from a woman aged 18-29 years with Graves' ophthalmopathy.

With regard to this clonotype: A clone one base away is much larger, so this may be a read error. The genes are TRBV12-3 or TRBV12-4 and TRBJ2-5, with D possibly TRBD2 on 6 matching bases. The CDR3 extends over 14 amino acids. CDR3 sequence: CASSFWRDRENQYF. The CDR3 DNA reads TGTGCCAGCAGTTTCTGGCGGGATAGGGAGAACCAGTACTTC.

This clonotype was counted at least ten times. The J gene is TRBJ2-7, the V gene TRBV2; TRBD2 agrees at 11 bases. Looked up from germline, CDR1 is SNHLY and CDR2 is FYNNEI. V dropped 6 bases and J dropped 2; count of bases not matched to a gene: 6. The CDR3 has 15 residues. CDR3 nucleotide sequence: TGTGCCAGCAGGGACCGACTAGCGGGGACCTACGAGCAGTACTTC. This encodes CASRDRLAGTYEQYF.

This clonotype was observed at least ten times. This chain connects TRBV10-3 to TRBJ1-2, with 9 bases that match TRBD1. J was trimmed by 4 bases and V by 2 bases; bases with no gene match: 8. The V gene's germline CDR1 is ENHRY and CDR2 SYGVKD. The CDR3 loop spans 16 amino acids. The CDR3 here is CAISEPAKGQGYGYTF. CDR3 coding DNA: TGTGCCATCAGTGAGCCAGCAAAGGGACAGGGCTATGGCTACACCTTC.

Only a few counts were recorded for this clonotype. The V gene is TRBV27, the J gene TRBJ1-1, with D unresolved. Germline V gene data show CDR1 as MNHEY and CDR2 as SMNVEV (reference sequence). V was pared by 5 bases and J by 7 bases, with 14 bases between. This CDR3 spans 13 amino acids. The CDR3 is CASSDQRRHEAFF. For the CDR3, the DNA is TGTGCCAGCAGTGATCAGAGGCGACATGAAGCTTTCTTT.

This clonotype was counted a few times. The rearrangement uses TRBV19 and TRBJ2-5, with 12 bases lining up with TRBD2. V trimming: 5 bases; J trimming: 5 bases; junction bases outside the gene matches: 21. This CDR3 comprises 20 residues. CDR1 LNHDA and CDR2 SQIVND come from the germline V gene (reference sequence). CDR3 in amino acids: CASSEELPMRLAGAVETQYF. In DNA, the CDR3 is TGTGCCAGTAGTGAAGAGCTCCCGATGCGACTAGCGGGAGCCGTGGAGACCCAGTACTTC.

Many counts were recorded for this clonotype. This chain uses TRBV2 with TRBJ2-2, with D possibly being TRBD1 (5 bases). CDR1 and CDR2 (germline): SNHLY, FYNNEI. V lost 2 bases and J lost 4, with 11 bases in between. The CDR3 has 15 residues. The CDR3 loop reads CASSEILGRTGELFF. DNA of the CDR3: TGTGCCAGCAGTGAAATTTTGGGGCGCACCGGGGAGCTGTTTTTT.

This clonotype showed up many times. The gene calls are TRBV27 and TRBJ2-1; D ambiguous. Germline V gene lookup returns CDR1 MNHEY and CDR2 SMNVEV (reference sequence). This CDR3 is built from 17 residues. V lost 6 bases to trimming and J lost 8 bases, with 26 bases between them. This CDR3 reads CASSPKNGWERLDEQFF. The CDR3 region has the DNA TGTGCCAGCAGCCCGAAGAATGGGTGGGAAAGGCTCGATGAGCAGTTCTTC.

At least ten counts were recorded for this clonotype. This chain uses TRBV5-1 with TRBJ2-1; D not resolved. The germline V gene encodes CDR1 SGHRS and CDR2 YFSETQ. CDR3 length equals 14 residues. The V gene lost 0 bases and the J gene lost 7 bases, with 11 bases spanning the gap. The CDR3 bases are TGCGCCAGCAGCTTGGGTAGCCCCAGGAATGAGCAGTTCTTC. It specifies CASSLGSPRNEQFF.

Ten or more counts support this clonotype. The V call is TRBV30, the J call TRBJ2-7; 10 nucleotides line up with TRBD1. CDR3 length: 16 residues. Germline loops: CDR1 GTSNPN, CDR2 SVGIG (reference sequence). After removal of 2 bases from V and 5 bases from J, the junction contained 12 bases not matched to a gene. The CDR3 reads CAWSRKRGQGVHEQYF. The CDR3 DNA follows: TGTGCCTGGAGTCGAAAACGCGGACAGGGGGTCCACGAGCAGTACTTC. Using reference TRBV30 and TRBJ2-7 for the parts outside the CDR3, the full variable domain is SQTIHQWPATLVQPVGSPLSLECTVEGTSNPNLYWYRQAAGRGLQLLFYSVGIGQISSEVPQNLSASRPQDRQFILSSKKLLLSDSGFYLCAWSRKRGQGVHEQYFGPGTRLTVT.

This clonotype was found a few times. For the CDR3, the DNA is TGCGCCAGCAGCCATGTTAGCGGGAGGGCCACCGGGGAGCTGTTTTTT. This codes for CASSHVSGRATGELFF. The chain is built from TRBV4-1 and TRBJ2-2, with 11 bases fitting TRBD2. The V segment lost 3 bases and the J segment 4 bases; nucleotides outside the gene matches: 4. The CDR3 has 16 residues. Germline V gives CDR1 MGHRA, CDR2 YSYEKL.